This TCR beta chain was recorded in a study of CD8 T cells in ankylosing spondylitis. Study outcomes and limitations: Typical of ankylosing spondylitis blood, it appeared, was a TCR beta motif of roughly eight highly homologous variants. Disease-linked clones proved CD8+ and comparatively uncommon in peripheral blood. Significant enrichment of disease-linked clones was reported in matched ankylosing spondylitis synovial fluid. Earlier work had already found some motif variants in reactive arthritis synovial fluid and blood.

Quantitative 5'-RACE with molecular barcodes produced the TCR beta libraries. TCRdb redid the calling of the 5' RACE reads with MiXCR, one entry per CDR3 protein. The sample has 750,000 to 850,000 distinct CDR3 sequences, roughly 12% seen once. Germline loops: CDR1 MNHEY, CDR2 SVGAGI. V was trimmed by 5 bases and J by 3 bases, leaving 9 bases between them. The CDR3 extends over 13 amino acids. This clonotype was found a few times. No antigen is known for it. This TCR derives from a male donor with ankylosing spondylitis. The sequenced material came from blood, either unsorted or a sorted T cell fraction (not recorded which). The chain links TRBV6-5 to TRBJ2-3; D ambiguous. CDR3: CASSMVATDTQYF. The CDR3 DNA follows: TGTGCCAGCAGTATGGTAGCAACAGATACGCAGTATTTT.